The rows below give T cell receptor beta chains drawn from one sample of a study of blood T cell repertoires in COVID-19. Profiling relied on immunoSEQ multiplex PCR, and the TCRdb table lists in-frame clones only, not all of them. The table lists 310,000 or so clones, roughly 83% of them singletons. Sequenced material: peripheral blood. These receptors were collected from a woman in her forties or fifties with acute or convalescent COVID-19. CDR3s include the opening cysteine and the closing phenylalanine or tryptophan. The D gene is left open where the match is weak. The size of a clone is reported for some rows only, either as once, few or many, or as a class for expanded clones.

V gene: TRBV28; D gene: TRBD2; J gene: TRBJ2-3; clone size: NA; CDR3 protein: CASSSPGLATDTQYF; CDR3 DNA: TGTGCCAGCAGTTCTCCGGGACTAGCTACAGATACGCAGTATTTT
V gene: TRBV7-3; D gene: NA; J gene: TRBJ1-1; clone size: NA; CDR3 protein: CASSVYTEAFF; CDR3 DNA: TGTGCCAGCAGCGTATATACTGAAGCTTTCTTT
V gene: TRBV28; D gene: TRBD2; J gene: TRBJ2-3; clone size: NA; CDR3 protein: CASSVSGLAGVFLTDTQYF; CDR3 DNA: TGTGCCAGCAGCGTATCGGGACTAGCGGGAGTGTTCCTCACAGATACGCAGTATTTT
V gene: TRBV6-5; D gene: NA; J gene: TRBJ2-1; clone size: NA; CDR3 protein: CASSREYNEQFF; CDR3 DNA: TGTGCCAGCAGCCGGGAGTACAATGAGCAGTTCTTC
V gene: TRBV4-3; D gene: NA; J gene: TRBJ2-7; clone size: NA; CDR3 protein: CASSQAVDGMIPYEQYF; CDR3 DNA: TGCGCCAGCAGCCAAGCTGTGGACGGGATGATCCCCTACGAGCAGTACTTC
V gene: TRBV19; D gene: TRBD2; J gene: TRBJ2-3; clone size: NA; CDR3 protein: CASSSRAAGGLDTQYF; CDR3 DNA: TGTGCCAGTAGTTCCAGGGCAGCGGGAGGATTAGATACGCAGTATTTT
V gene: TRBV5-5; D gene: NA; J gene: TRBJ2-1; clone size: NA; CDR3 protein: CASSLGTVSNEQFF; CDR3 DNA: TGTGCCAGCAGCTTGGGTACAGTAAGCAATGAGCAGTTCTTC
V gene: TRBV21-1; D gene: NA; J gene: TRBJ2-2; clone size: NA; CDR3 protein: CASSPLGLNTGELFF; CDR3 DNA: TGTGCCAGCAGCCCACTAGGTCTGAACACCGGGGAGCTGTTTTTT
V gene: TRBV6-5; D gene: TRBD1; J gene: TRBJ1-2; clone size: NA; CDR3 protein: CASSGDRGVGGYTF; CDR3 DNA: TGTGCCAGCAGCGGGGACAGGGGCGTTGGTGGCTACACCTTC
V gene: TRBV4-2; D gene: NA; J gene: TRBJ1-5; clone size: few; CDR3 protein: CASSQAIQGTSNQPQHF; CDR3 DNA: TGTGCCAGCAGCCAGGCAATTCAGGGAACAAGCAATCAGCCCCAGCATTTT
V gene: TRBV7-8; D gene: NA; J gene: TRBJ2-1; clone size: NA; CDR3 protein: CASSLSGPREFF; CDR3 DNA: TGTGCCAGCAGCCTCAGCGGGCCCCGGGAGTTCTTC
V gene: TRBV7-9; D gene: NA; J gene: TRBJ1-4; clone size: few; CDR3 protein: CASSQAGVGEKLFF; CDR3 DNA: TGTGCCAGCAGCCAAGCGGGGGTAGGGGAAAAACTGTTTTTT
V gene: TRBV18; D gene: NA; J gene: TRBJ2-7; clone size: NA; CDR3 protein: CASSPDSNEQYF; CDR3 DNA: TGTGCCAGCTCACCCGACAGTAACGAGCAGTACTTC
V gene: TRBV9; D gene: NA; J gene: TRBJ2-1; clone size: few; CDR3 protein: CASSGDPGVAAINGNEQFF; CDR3 DNA: TGTGCCAGCAGCGGAGATCCCGGGGTAGCGGCCATTAATGGGAATGAGCAGTTCTTC
V gene: TRBV18; D gene: NA; J gene: TRBJ2-1; clone size: NA; CDR3 protein: CASSPLDALSSYNEQFF; CDR3 DNA: TGTGCCAGCTCACCACTAGATGCCCTGAGCTCCTACAATGAGCAGTTCTTC
V gene: TRBV11-2; D gene: TRBD2; J gene: TRBJ2-3; clone size: few; CDR3 protein: CASSLTWGTSGMTQPTDTQYF; CDR3 DNA: TGTGCCAGCAGTTTGACCTGGGGGACTAGCGGGATGACCCAACCCACAGATACGCAGTATTTT
V gene: TRBV13; D gene: TRBD2; J gene: TRBJ2-5; clone size: NA; CDR3 protein: CASRGPSGVGETQYF; CDR3 DNA: TGTGCCAGCCGGGGACCGAGCGGGGTGGGAGAGACCCAGTACTTC
V gene: TRBV7-9; D gene: TRBD2; J gene: TRBJ2-1; clone size: NA; CDR3 protein: CASSTLAGAGYNEQFF; CDR3 DNA: TGTGCCAGCAGCACCCTAGCGGGAGCGGGCTACAATGAGCAGTTCTTC
V gene: TRBV6-6; D gene: TRBD2; J gene: TRBJ2-7; clone size: NA; CDR3 protein: CASSSPSGRAYEQYF; CDR3 DNA: TGTGCCAGCAGTTCCCCTAGCGGGAGAGCCTACGAGCAGTACTTC
V gene: TRBV6-5; D gene: NA; J gene: TRBJ2-7; clone size: NA; CDR3 protein: CASRLGGSYEQYF; CDR3 DNA: TGTGCCAGCAGGCTAGGGGGTTCCTACGAGCAGTACTTC
V gene: TRBV2; D gene: TRBD2; J gene: TRBJ2-3; clone size: NA; CDR3 protein: CASSEHGGKKAGGYRTDTQYF; CDR3 DNA: TGTGCCAGCAGTGAGCATGGTGGAAAGAAAGCGGGAGGTTATCGCACAGATACGCAGTATTTT
V gene: TRBV5-1; D gene: NA; J gene: TRBJ2-5; clone size: once; CDR3 protein: CASSLGAAQETQYF; CDR3 DNA: TGCGCCAGCAGCTTGGGGGCAGCACAAGAGACCCAGTACTTC
V gene: TRBV12-1; D gene: NA; J gene: TRBJ2-7; clone size: NA; CDR3 protein: CASSLCGSLDEQYF; CDR3 DNA: TGTGCCAGCAGCTTGTGCGGGAGTCTGGACGAGCAGTACTTC
V gene: TRBV29-1; D gene: NA; J gene: TRBJ2-3; clone size: NA; CDR3 protein: CSGRSTDTQYF; CDR3 DNA: TGCAGCGGCCGGTCCACAGATACGCAGTATTTT
V gene: TRBV7-3; D gene: TRBD1; J gene: TRBJ2-7; clone size: few; CDR3 protein: CASSQGAVNEQYF; CDR3 DNA: TGTGCCAGCAGCCAGGGGGCGGTAAACGAGCAGTACTTC
V gene: TRBV11-2; D gene: TRBD1; J gene: TRBJ1-2; clone size: few; CDR3 protein: CASSPGTAYGYTF; CDR3 DNA: TGTGCCAGCAGCCCGGGGACAGCCTATGGCTACACCTTC
V gene: TRBV11-3; D gene: NA; J gene: TRBJ1-6; clone size: once; CDR3 protein: CASSLGTGSNSPLHF; CDR3 DNA: TGTGCCAGCAGCTTAGGCACGGGATCTAATTCACCCCTCCACTTT
V gene: TRBV12-3/TRBV12-4; D gene: NA; J gene: TRBJ1-2; clone size: NA; CDR3 protein: CASSLSAAVGYTF; CDR3 DNA: TGTGCCAGCAGTTTATCCGCCGCAGTAGGCTACACCTTC
V gene: TRBV7-2; D gene: TRBD2; J gene: TRBJ2-1; clone size: NA; CDR3 protein: CASSIGLADKQFF; CDR3 DNA: TGTGCCAGCAGCATCGGACTAGCGGATAAGCAGTTCTTC
V gene: TRBV5-1; D gene: TRBD2; J gene: TRBJ2-1; clone size: once; CDR3 protein: CASSFGGRGNNEQFF; CDR3 DNA: TGCGCCAGCAGCTTTGGCGGGAGAGGGAACAATGAGCAGTTCTTC
V gene: TRBV7-3; D gene: TRBD1; J gene: TRBJ1-4; clone size: NA; CDR3 protein: CASSHSGGEGEKLFF; CDR3 DNA: TGTGCCAGCAGCCACTCAGGGGGCGAGGGTGAAAAACTGTTTTTT
V gene: TRBV19; D gene: NA; J gene: TRBJ1-6; clone size: NA; CDR3 protein: CASSIVGVDSPLHF; CDR3 DNA: TGTGCCAGTAGTATAGTCGGGGTTGATTCACCCCTCCACTTT
V gene: TRBV28; D gene: NA; J gene: TRBJ2-3; clone size: once; CDR3 protein: CASKTGVTADTQYF; CDR3 DNA: TGTGCCAGCAAGACGGGAGTAACGGCAGATACGCAGTATTTT
V gene: TRBV19; D gene: TRBD2; J gene: TRBJ2-2; clone size: NA; CDR3 protein: CASTSGELAGAGELFF; CDR3 DNA: TGTGCCAGTACCTCTGGGGAACTAGCGGGTGCCGGGGAGCTGTTTTTT
V gene: TRBV30; D gene: TRBD1; J gene: TRBJ1-1; clone size: NA; CDR3 protein: CAWTRDRKNTEAFF; CDR3 DNA: TGTGCCTGGACCAGGGACAGGAAGAACACTGAAGCTTTCTTT
V gene: TRBV29-1; D gene: NA; J gene: TRBJ2-1; clone size: NA; CDR3 protein: CSVARRSSYNEQFF; CDR3 DNA: TGCAGCGTAGCACGACGGAGCTCCTACAATGAGCAGTTCTTC
V gene: TRBV11-2; D gene: TRBD1; J gene: TRBJ1-2; clone size: NA; CDR3 protein: CASSSLIRDRALYGYTF; CDR3 DNA: TGTGCCAGCAGCTCACTCATCCGGGACAGGGCCCTCTATGGCTACACCTTC
V gene: TRBV6-4; D gene: NA; J gene: TRBJ1-2; clone size: NA; CDR3 protein: CASTQGFGYGYTF; CDR3 DNA: TGTGCCAGCACTCAGGGGTTTGGCTATGGCTACACCTTC
V gene: TRBV7-9; D gene: TRBD1; J gene: TRBJ2-7; clone size: NA; CDR3 protein: CASTGTANYEQYF; CDR3 DNA: TGTGCCAGCACCGGGACAGCAAACTACGAGCAGTACTTC
V gene: TRBV5-1; D gene: NA; J gene: TRBJ1-5; clone size: NA; CDR3 protein: CASSPAGRHNQPQHF; CDR3 DNA: TGCGCCAGCAGCCCGGCGGGGCGGCACAATCAGCCCCAGCATTTT
V gene: TRBV28; D gene: TRBD1; J gene: TRBJ2-1; clone size: NA; CDR3 protein: CASSPVYHSQGQYNEQFF; CDR3 DNA: TGTGCCAGCAGCCCAGTCTACCACTCGCAGGGACAGTACAATGAGCAGTTCTTC
V gene: TRBV4-1; D gene: TRBD2; J gene: TRBJ2-1; clone size: NA; CDR3 protein: CASSQDSRGGKGHNEQFF; CDR3 DNA: TGCGCCAGCAGCCAAGATTCCCGGGGGGGGAAGGGGCACAATGAGCAGTTCTTC
V gene: TRBV5-4; D gene: NA; J gene: TRBJ1-2; clone size: NA; CDR3 protein: CASSSAQVSSIYGYTF; CDR3 DNA: TGTGCCAGCAGCTCTGCCCAGGTCTCCTCGATATATGGCTACACCTTC
V gene: TRBV2; D gene: TRBD2; J gene: TRBJ2-3; clone size: once; CDR3 protein: CASSPTSGSTDTQYF; CDR3 DNA: TGTGCCAGCAGTCCGACTAGCGGGAGCACAGATACGCAGTATTTT
V gene: TRBV6-1; D gene: NA; J gene: TRBJ1-2; clone size: NA; CDR3 protein: CASSEQGYGYTF; CDR3 DNA: TGTGCCAGCAGTGAACAGGGGTATGGCTACACCTTC
V gene: TRBV4-2; D gene: TRBD2; J gene: TRBJ2-3; clone size: once; CDR3 protein: CASSQPKGLAGVGEPTDTQYF; CDR3 DNA: TGTGCCAGCAGCCAACCAAAGGGTCTAGCGGGAGTCGGGGAACCCACAGATACGCAGTATTTT
V gene: TRBV4-3; D gene: TRBD2; J gene: TRBJ2-1; clone size: once; CDR3 protein: CASSQGPGLDFNEQFF; CDR3 DNA: TGCGCCAGCAGCCAGGGACCGGGACTAGATTTCAATGAGCAGTTCTTC
V gene: TRBV3-1/TRBV3-2; D gene: NA; J gene: TRBJ1-1; clone size: few; CDR3 protein: CASSQGGGRPTEAFF; CDR3 DNA: TGTGCCAGCAGCCAAGGGGGGGGGCGTCCCACTGAAGCTTTCTTT
V gene: TRBV11-2; D gene: TRBD1; J gene: TRBJ1-1; clone size: NA; CDR3 protein: CASSNEGQGELEAFF; CDR3 DNA: TGTGCCAGCAGCAACGAAGGACAGGGGGAACTTGAAGCTTTCTTT
V gene: TRBV28; D gene: TRBD1; J gene: TRBJ1-2; clone size: NA; CDR3 protein: CASSSRQGDGYTF; CDR3 DNA: TGTGCCAGCAGTTCGAGACAGGGGGATGGCTACACCTTC
V gene: TRBV4-1; D gene: TRBD1; J gene: TRBJ2-1; clone size: NA; CDR3 protein: CASSQKQGTYNEQFF; CDR3 DNA: TGCGCCAGCAGCCAAAAACAGGGGACCTACAATGAGCAGTTCTTC
V gene: TRBV28; D gene: NA; J gene: TRBJ2-7; clone size: NA; CDR3 protein: CASSLSGSPPEQYF; CDR3 DNA: TGTGCCAGCAGTTTGAGCGGGTCACCCCCAGAGCAGTACTTC
V gene: TRBV7-9; D gene: TRBD2; J gene: TRBJ2-1; clone size: NA; CDR3 protein: CASSSRTSGSSYNEQFF; CDR3 DNA: TGTGCCAGCAGCTCGAGGACTAGCGGGAGCTCCTACAATGAGCAGTTCTTC